These 29 T cell receptor beta chains were all obtained from the same sample, sequenced in a study of OX40 agonist ivuxolimab in advanced cancers. Produced via immunoSEQ multiplex PCR; TCRdb's table is partial and in-frame only. The data show just under 80,000 clones, about 83% seen once. The sequenced sample was CD4+ or CD8+ T cells sorted from blood, obtained in a trial of the OX40 agonist ivuxolimab. These receptors all stem from an adult with an advanced solid tumor such as melanoma, head and neck, liver or kidney cancer.

The chain uses TRBV10-3 and TRBJ2-1, with 7 bases aligning to TRBD2. With 2 bases clipped from V and 1 base from J, the junction kept 2 bases outside the gene matches. The CDR3 totals 15 residues. CDR1 ENHRY and CDR2 SYGVKD come from the germline V gene. This CDR3 is CAISEVGGSYNEQFF. The CDR3 nucleotides are TGTGCCATCAGTGAGGTGGGGGGGTCCTACAATGAGCAGTTCTTC.

This rearrangement joins TRBV5-1 to TRBJ1-4; the match to TRBD1 covers 8 bases. The CDR3 has 14 residues. Per the germline V gene, CDR1 is SGHRS and CDR2 is YFSETQ. The V and J ends lost 5 bases and 7 bases, in that order; junction bases with no gene match: 7. The CDR3 spells CASSWTGPGEKLFF. The CDR3 coding sequence is TGCGCCAGCAGTTGGACAGGGCCTGGTGAAAAACTGTTTTTT.

The chain recombines TRBV2 with TRBJ2-4; 9 positions agree with TRBD1. This CDR3 is 14 amino acids long. The junction had 3 bases not matched to a gene; V was cut back by 8 bases and J by 1 base. Germline V lookup: CDR1 SNHLY, CDR2 FYNNEI. In DNA form, the CDR3 reads TGTGCCAGCGTCGGACAGGGGGCCAAAAACATTCAGTACTTC. This gives the protein CASVGQGAKNIQYF.

The CDR3 protein is CAISESASGGNNEQFF. The CDR3, as DNA: TGTGCCATCAGTGAGTCTGCCAGCGGGGGGAACAATGAGCAGTTCTTC. The chain joins TRBV10-3 to TRBJ2-1; 9 bases are shared with TRBD2. This CDR3 spans 16 amino acids. Per the germline V gene, CDR1 is ENHRY and CDR2 is SYGVKD. V was pared by 0 bases and J by 5 bases, with 5 bases of the junction left unmatched.

The genes are TRBV5-4 and TRBJ2-1; TRBD2 aligns across 11 bases. This CDR3 has 15 amino acids. With 4 bases clipped from V and 9 bases from J, the junction kept 9 bases outside the gene matches. CDR1 and CDR2 from the germline V gene are SGHNT and YYREEE (reference sequence). CDR3 loop: CASSPSSGRPGEQFF. CDR3 nucleotide sequence: TGTGCCAGCAGCCCCTCTAGCGGGAGGCCGGGTGAGCAGTTCTTC.

The chain recombines TRBV6-1 with TRBJ1-6; 10 bases line up with TRBD1. The CDR3 is 17 residues long. Germline V lookup: CDR1 MNHNS, CDR2 SASEGT. With 1 base clipped from V and 9 bases from J, the junction kept 9 bases outside the gene matches. DNA of the CDR3: TGTGCCAGCAGTGAAGAGGGACAGGGGACGGGAAGTTCACCCCTCCACTTT. Its protein product is CASSEEGQGTGSSPLHF.

V usage is TRBV5-5 and J usage is TRBJ2-7, with 11 bases fitting TRBD2. The CDR3 runs 17 residues. Germline values: CDR1 SGHKS, CDR2 YYEKEE (reference sequence). The V and J ends lost 5 bases and 4 bases, in that order; junction bases with no gene match: 14. CDR3 nucleotide sequence: TGTGCCAGCAGACCCGACGGAGGACTAGCGGGTTTGTACGAGCAGTACTTC. Translation gives CASRPDGGLAGLYEQYF.

The chain combines TRBV7-6 with TRBJ2-7, with D perhaps TRBD2 (5 bases). V shed 1 base and J shed 7 bases, with 17 bases lying between them. The CDR3 extends over 15 amino acids. Germline V gives CDR1 SGHVS, CDR2 FNYEAQ. Here the CDR3 reads CASSLVSLARREQYF. The CDR3 DNA follows: TGTGCCAGCAGCTTAGTGTCCTTAGCGCGGCGGGAGCAGTACTTC.

The V and J genes are TRBV7-2 and TRBJ1-1, with TRBD1 matching 11 bases. This CDR3 spans 18 amino acids. Germline values: CDR1 SGHTA, CDR2 FQGNSA. V was clipped by 1 base and J by 0 bases; unmatched bases: 7. The CDR3 sequence: CASSLELRTGGMNTEAFF. The DNA for the CDR3 is TGTGCCAGCAGCTTAGAGTTAAGGACAGGGGGCATGAACACTGAAGCTTTCTTT.

The V and J genes are TRBV27 and TRBJ1-5; D gene uncertain. Trimming removed 6 bases at V and 1 base at J, with 4 bases between. Germline CDR1 and CDR2: MNHEY and SMNVEV (reference sequence). CDR3 size: 12 residues. The CDR3 region is CASSTSNQPQHF. The CDR3 nucleotides are TGTGCCAGCAGCACAAGCAATCAGCCCCAGCATTTT.

This clone showed up just once. The chain has TRBV28 and TRBJ2-5; TRBD1 might be the D (5 bases). With 3 bases removed from V and 11 bases from J, the gap between germline ends came to 16 bases. This CDR3 has 13 amino acids. The V gene's germline CDR1 is MDHEN and CDR2 SYDVKM. The CDR3 bases are TGTGCCAGCAGTTTCGGACACCAACCAGAGCAGTACTTC. This encodes CASSFGHQPEQYF.

This rearrangement joins TRBV7-2 to TRBJ2-1; 10 nucleotides align to TRBD1. The CDR3 is 16 amino acids. The V gene end was trimmed by 5 bases and the J gene end by 6 bases; junction bases not matched to a gene: 10. Germline lookup yields CDR1 SGHTA and CDR2 FQGNSA. In DNA, the CDR3 is TGTGCCAGCAGCCTCGACAGGGGGCTGGTCTCCAATGAGCAGTTCTTC. Translating gives CASSLDRGLVSNEQFF.

The CDR3 reads CASSGTGRQNTEAFF. CDR3 sequence (DNA): TGCGCCAGCAGCGGTACAGGGCGGCAGAACACTGAAGCTTTCTTT. The chain employs TRBV5-1 and TRBJ1-1; D might be TRBD1 (6 bases). The V gene's germline CDR1 is SGHRS and CDR2 YFSETQ. V gave up 4 bases and J gave up 1 base, with 14 bases separating them. This CDR3 has 15 amino acids.

The table lists this clone with a few counts. J is TRBJ2-5 and V is TRBV30, with 12 bases identical to TRBD2. Germline CDR1 and CDR2: GTSNPN and SVGIG (reference sequence). The CDR3 is made up of 15 amino acids. The V segment lost 1 base and the J segment 4 bases; nucleotides outside the gene matches: 4. The CDR3 sequence: CAWSAPTSGGETQYF. CDR3 sequence (DNA): TGTGCCTGGAGTGCCCCGACTAGCGGGGGAGAGACCCAGTACTTC. The variable domain in full, completed from reference TRBV30 and TRBJ2-5, reads SQTIHQWPATLVQPVGSPLSLECTVEGTSNPNLYWYRQAAGRGLQLLFYSVGIGQISSEVPQNLSASRPQDRQFILSSKKLLLSDSGFYLCAWSAPTSGGETQYFGPGTRLLVL.

The rearrangement uses TRBV18 and TRBJ2-7, with D perhaps TRBD1 (6 bases). The CDR3 covers 14 residues. With 5 bases removed from V and 2 bases from J, the gap between germline ends came to 13 bases. Looked up from germline, CDR1 is KGHSH and CDR2 is LQKENI. For the CDR3, the DNA is TGTGCCAGCTCAATCTCACAGGGTCCCTACGAGCAGTACTTC. Its protein is CASSISQGPYEQYF.

This chain joins TRBV11-2 and TRBJ2-7, with D perhaps matching TRBD2 (7 bases). The CDR3 sequence is 15 residues long. Trimming removed 2 bases at V and 7 bases at J, with 18 bases between. The germline V gene has CDR1 SGHAT and CDR2 FQNNGV. CDR3 amino acids: CASSLNGGPVGEQYF. CDR3 DNA sequence: TGTGCCAGCAGCTTAAACGGGGGGCCGGTGGGGGAGCAGTACTTC.

The chain uses TRBV19 and TRBJ1-3; tentatively, D is TRBD1 (5 bases). Per the germline V gene, CDR1 is LNHDA and CDR2 is SQIVND (reference sequence). This CDR3 has 15 residues. Trimming pared 4 bases from V and 0 bases from J, leaving 10 bases between. This CDR3 is CASSRTPISGNTIYF. In DNA, the CDR3 is TGTGCCAGTAGTAGGACACCTATCTCTGGAAACACCATATATTTT.

The chain uses TRBV6-1 and TRBJ1-2; a weak D match, TRBD1 (6 bases). Germline lookup yields CDR1 MNHNS and CDR2 SASEGT. The CDR3 contains 20 residues. V lost 4 bases and J 8 bases, leaving 35 bases between the germline ends. CDR3 nucleotides: TGTGCCAGCAGTGCCCCCTCGAGAGATATCTGGGACATAGGCGAGGAAGGCTACACCTTC. Protein: CASSAPSRDIWDIGEEGYTF.

V gene TRBV5-4 combines with J gene TRBJ1-4, with D tentatively TRBD1 (6 bases). CDR3 length: 15 residues. Germline CDR1 and CDR2: SGHNT and YYREEE (reference sequence). Trimming took off 4 bases at V and 2 bases at J, with 12 bases between the two ends. The CDR3 DNA sequence: TGTGCCAGCAGCCCCGGGGGCGCGACTAATGAAAAACTGTTTTTT. Protein: CASSPGGATNEKLFF. The full variable domain, completed using reference TRBV5-4 and TRBJ1-4, is ETGVTQSPTHLIKTRGQQVTLRCSSQSGHNTVSWYQQALGQGPQFIFQYYREEENGRGNFPPRFSGLQFPNYSSELNVNALELDDSALYLCASSPGGATNEKLFFGSGTQLSVL.

This clone was seen a handful of times. The rearrangement links TRBV28 to TRBJ1-1; a weak D match, TRBD1 (6 bases). CDR1 is MDHEN, CDR2 SYDVKM, per germline. The CDR3 has 14 residues. The V end was cut by 5 bases, the J end by 7 bases, with 17 bases between. CDR3 sequence: CASSMAGGRLEAFF. DNA for the CDR3: TGTGCCAGCAGTATGGCCGGGGGCCGCCTTGAAGCTTTCTTT.

The table lists this clone with a count of one. J is TRBJ1-5 and V is TRBV18, with 8 bases matching TRBD1. Germline values: CDR1 KGHSH, CDR2 LQKENI. V trimming: 6 bases; J trimming: 5 bases; junction bases outside the gene matches: 6. CDR3 length: 14 amino acids. CDR3 sequence: CASSYRQGYQPQHF. The CDR3 coding sequence is TGTGCCAGCTCTTATCGACAGGGGTATCAGCCCCAGCATTTT. The full variable domain, rest sourced from reference TRBV18 and TRBJ1-5, is NAGVMQNPRHLVRRRGQEARLRCSPMKGHSHVYWYRQLPEEGLKFMVYLQKENIIDESGMPKERFSAEFPKEGPSILRIQQVVRGDSAAYFCASSYRQGYQPQHFGDGTRLSIL.

The CDR3 sequence is CASSRRGIHSGNTIYF. In DNA, the CDR3 is TGTGCCAGCAGCCGCCGAGGGATACACTCTGGAAACACCATATATTTT. The chain has TRBV5-5 and TRBJ1-3; no firm D call. Germline CDR1 and CDR2: SGHKS and YYEKEE (reference sequence). The CDR3 consists of 16 residues. Trimming took 4 bases from V and 0 from J, leaving 14 bases between them.

The chain combines TRBV7-2 with TRBJ2-1; 9 bases fit TRBD2. Germline V CDR1 and CDR2: SGHTA, FQGNSA. The CDR3 length is 15 residues. V lost 3 bases to trimming and J lost 6 bases; unmatched junction nucleotides: 6. CDR3 nucleotide sequence: TGTGCCAGCAGCTTGAGCAGCGGGAGGACCAATGAGCAGTTCTTC. Protein product: CASSLSSGRTNEQFF.

The CDR3 loop is CASSPGQGLSYNEQFF. In nucleotides, the CDR3 is TGCGCCAGCAGCCCCGGACAGGGCCTCTCCTACAATGAGCAGTTCTTC. The V gene is TRBV5-1, the J gene TRBJ2-1; 8 nucleotides match TRBD1. V shed 4 bases, J shed 0 bases, and the junction held 6 bases outside the gene matches. CDR3 size: 16 residues. CDR1 is SGHRS, CDR2 YFSETQ, per germline.

The rearrangement links TRBV5-6 to TRBJ2-3; no clear D. V lost 4 bases, J lost 2 bases, and 8 bases lay in between. CDR3 length: 13 residues. Germline V gene lookup returns CDR1 SGHDT and CDR2 YYEEEE. This chain's CDR3 is CASSLPPTDTQYF. CDR3 DNA sequence: TGTGCCAGCAGCCTGCCCCCCACAGATACGCAGTATTTT.

The rearrangement joins TRBV5-8 to TRBJ1-2; weak D call: TRBD1 (5 bases). V lost 4 bases, J lost 3 bases, and 10 bases lay in between. The germline gives CDR1 SGHTS, CDR2 YDEGEE. This CDR3 is 13 amino acids long. The CDR3 sequence: CASSRGRYYGYTF. DNA for the CDR3: TGTGCCAGCAGCCGGGGACGTTACTATGGCTACACCTTC.

This chain connects TRBV7-9 to TRBJ2-3; TRBD2 agrees at 12 bases. V lost 4 bases to trimming and J lost 1 base; unmatched junction nucleotides: 6. The germline gives CDR1 SEHNR, CDR2 FQNEAQ (reference sequence). This CDR3 contains 17 residues. Here the CDR3 DNA reads TGTGCCAGCAGCTCCCTAGCGGGAGGGCCCGGCACAGATACGCAGTATTTT. Encoded protein: CASSSLAGGPGTDTQYF.

This chain joins TRBV6-1 and TRBJ2-1, with D perhaps TRBD2 (6 bases). CDR1 and CDR2 from the germline V gene are MNHNS and SASEGT. V was clipped by 8 bases and J by 0 bases, with 8 bases between them. The CDR3 length is 13 residues. The CDR3 region has the DNA TGTGCCAGCGGAGGGCTCTCCTACAATGAGCAGTTCTTC. It codes for CASGGLSYNEQFF.

The chain couples TRBV2 to TRBJ2-2; TRBD2 might be the D (5 bases). CDR3 length: 18 residues. Germline CDR1 SNHLY, CDR2 FYNNEI. The CDR3 DNA reads as TGTGCAATCAAAGAGGAAGGAAGAAAGGAGGCACGCACCGGGGAGCTGTTTTTT. Translating it yields CAIKEEGRKEARTGELFF.